This T cell receptor beta chain derives from a study of shared clonotypes between healthy human individuals. For this clone: Its specificity is not known.

TCRdb's table, derived via immunoSEQ multiplex PCR, lists solely in-frame clones and lacks some. This table holds 450,000 to 700,000 clones, nearly 97% found once. The study's findings and limits: Naive subsets generally exceeded memory subsets in estimated richness.

V shed 5 bases and J shed 3 bases, with 7 bases lying between them. CDR3 length equals 12 residues. Germline CDR1 and CDR2: SEHNR and FQNEAQ (reference sequence). Terminally differentiated effector memory CD45RA+ cells were excluded by CCR7 positive selection of CD45RO-negative cells. Donors comprised healthy HIV-negative adults lacking recent acute infections or vaccinations. The V call is TRBV7-9, the J call TRBJ1-2; D not certain. Sequenced sample: naive CD8+ T cells sorted from blood. This receptor was identified in a woman in her 30s in good health. As DNA, the CDR3 is TGTGCCAGCAGCGGGCTGGACTATGGCTACACCTTC. It yields the protein CASSGLDYGYTF.